Each of the 10 T cell receptor beta chains below was sequenced from the same sample in a study of blood T cell repertoires in COVID-19. Measured with immunoSEQ multiplex PCR; TCRdb has only the in-frame clones, and not every one. The repertoire has over 100,000 clones, around 90% of them found once; the top ten carry approximately 1%. What was sequenced was peripheral blood. The receptor source for this set is a human donor in a cohort sampled during active COVID-19.

The chain has TRBV11-1 and TRBJ2-7; D possibly corresponds to TRBD2 (5 bases). CDR3 size: 15 residues. Trimming took 4 bases from V and 3 from J, leaving 16 bases between them. Per germline, CDR1 SGHAT and CDR2 FQDESV (reference sequence). The DNA of the CDR3 is TGTGCCAGCAGCTCGGTAGAGGGTCCGAACTACGAGCAGTACTTC. Translating it yields CASSSVEGPNYEQYF. Together with reference TRBV11-1 and TRBJ2-7, the CDR3 gives the full variable domain: EAEVAQSPRYKITEKSQAVAFWCDPISGHATLYWYRQILGQGPELLVQFQDESVVDDSQLPKDRFSAERLKGVDSTLKIQPAELGDSAMYLCASSSVEGPNYEQYFGPGTRLTVT.

The chain carries TRBV6-5 and TRBJ1-1; 8 bases map to TRBD1. The CDR3 is 14 amino acids. Germline V CDR1 and CDR2: MNHEY, SVGAGI. Trimming cost V 8 bases and J 5 bases; bases outside gene matches: 10. CDR3 amino acids: CASGGRTGKTEAFF. Written as DNA, the CDR3 is TGTGCCAGCGGGGGCCGGACAGGGAAGACTGAAGCTTTCTTT.

V is TRBV5-1 and J is TRBJ2-3; 11 nucleotides line up with TRBD2. Germline V CDR1 and CDR2: SGHRS, YFSETQ. The CDR3 consists of 15 residues. The J segment lost 4 bases and the V segment lost 1 base, leaving 2 bases of the junction unmatched. CDR3 loop: CASSLTSGGADTQYF. The DNA for the CDR3 is TGCGCCAGCAGCTTGACTAGCGGGGGTGCAGATACGCAGTATTTT.

The CDR3 DNA is TGCAGCGCCTACCCCAGCGGGGGCACAGATACGCAGTATTTT. The encoded protein is CSAYPSGGTDTQYF. This chain links TRBV29-1 with TRBJ2-3, with 7 bases identical to TRBD2. CDR1 and CDR2 from the germline V gene are SQVTM and ANQGSEA. The V and J ends lost 7 bases and 1 base, in that order; junction bases with no gene match: 8. There are 14 residues in the CDR3.

The V gene is TRBV7-9, the J gene TRBJ2-5; D is perhaps TRBD1 (5 bases). CDR1 and CDR2 (germline): SEHNR, FQNEAQ (reference sequence). V lost 1 base and J lost 5, with 14 bases in between. This CDR3 spans 15 amino acids. CDR3 bases: TGTGCCAGCAGCTTAGTTGGCAGGGATCGGGAGACCCAGTACTTC. Translating it yields CASSLVGRDRETQYF.

The V gene is TRBV6-5, the J gene TRBJ2-5; possible D gene TRBD2, 6 bases. V was pared by 5 bases and J by 4 bases, with 17 bases between. The CDR3 runs to 15 residues. Looked up from germline, CDR1 is MNHEY and CDR2 is SVGAGI. In DNA, the CDR3 is TGTGCCAGCAGTAACGGCGGGGCTGGAGGAGAGACCCAGTACTTC. The encoded protein is CASSNGGAGGETQYF.

This clone was seen once. V is TRBV21-1 and J is TRBJ1-2; TRBD1, as called in the table, went unchecked against the DNA. TRBV21-1 is a recognized pseudogene. The CDR3 has 13 residues. The chain's CDR3 is CASSPRDSYGYTF. The DNA of the CDR3 is TGTGCCAGCAGCCCGAGGGACAGCTATGGCTACACCTTC.

This chain uses TRBV18 with TRBJ1-1; D remains unclear. The CDR3 length is 13 residues. V was trimmed by 3 bases and J by 2 bases, leaving 7 bases between them. Germline CDR1 reads KGHSH; CDR2 reads LQKENI. CDR3 DNA sequence: TGTGCCAGCTCACCTCGGGGAAACACTGAAGCTTTCTTT. It codes for CASSPRGNTEAFF.

J is TRBJ2-1 and V is TRBV24-1; 9 bases line up with TRBD1. CDR3 length: 18 amino acids. Germline CDR1 KGHDR, CDR2 SFDVKD. The J segment lost 5 bases and the V segment lost 4 bases, leaving 14 bases of the junction unmatched. CDR3 region: CATSESDRGSGRNNEQFF. The CDR3 DNA is TGTGCCACCAGTGAATCGGACAGGGGATCTGGCCGTAACAATGAGCAGTTCTTC.

This clone was seen a single time. The J gene is TRBJ2-7, the V gene TRBV5-1, with 7 bases fitting TRBD1. This CDR3 region has 15 residues. From germline, CDR1 is SGHRS and CDR2 YFSETQ. V was clipped by 3 bases and J by 3 bases; unmatched bases: 9. CDR3 sequence: CASSSSGTAFYEQYF. For the CDR3, the DNA is TGCGCCAGCAGCTCATCCGGGACAGCCTTCTACGAGCAGTACTTC.